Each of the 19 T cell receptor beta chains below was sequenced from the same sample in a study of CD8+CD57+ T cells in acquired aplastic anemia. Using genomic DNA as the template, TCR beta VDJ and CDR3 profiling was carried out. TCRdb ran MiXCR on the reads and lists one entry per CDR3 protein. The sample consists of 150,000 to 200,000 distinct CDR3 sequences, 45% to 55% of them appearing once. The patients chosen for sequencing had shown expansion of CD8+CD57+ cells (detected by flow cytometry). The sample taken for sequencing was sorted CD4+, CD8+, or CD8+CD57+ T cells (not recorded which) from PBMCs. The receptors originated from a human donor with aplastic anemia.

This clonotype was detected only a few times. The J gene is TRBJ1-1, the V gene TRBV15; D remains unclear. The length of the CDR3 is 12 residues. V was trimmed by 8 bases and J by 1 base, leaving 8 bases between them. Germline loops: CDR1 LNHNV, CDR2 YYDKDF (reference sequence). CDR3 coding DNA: TGTGCCACCGCGCCAGCGAACACTGAAGCTTTCTTT. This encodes CATAPANTEAFF.

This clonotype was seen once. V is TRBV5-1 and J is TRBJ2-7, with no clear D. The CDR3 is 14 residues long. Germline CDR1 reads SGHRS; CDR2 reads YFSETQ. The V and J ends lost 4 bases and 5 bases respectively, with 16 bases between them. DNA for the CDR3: TGCGCCAGCAGCAGGCTCGAGGCGAGACACGAGCAGTACTTC. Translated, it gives CASSRLEARHEQYF.

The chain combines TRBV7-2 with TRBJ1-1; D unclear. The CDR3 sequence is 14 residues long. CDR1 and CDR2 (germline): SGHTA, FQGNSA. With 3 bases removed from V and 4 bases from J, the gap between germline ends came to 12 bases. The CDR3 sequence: CASSFGGKGTEAFF. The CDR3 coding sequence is TGTGCCAGCAGCTTTGGAGGGAAGGGCACTGAAGCTTTCTTT.

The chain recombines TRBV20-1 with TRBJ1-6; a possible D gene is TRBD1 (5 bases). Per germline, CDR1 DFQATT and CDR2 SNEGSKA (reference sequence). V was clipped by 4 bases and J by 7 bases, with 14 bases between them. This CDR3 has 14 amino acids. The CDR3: CSATTGHENSPLHF. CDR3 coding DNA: TGCAGTGCTACGACCGGACACGAAAATTCACCCCTCCACTTT.

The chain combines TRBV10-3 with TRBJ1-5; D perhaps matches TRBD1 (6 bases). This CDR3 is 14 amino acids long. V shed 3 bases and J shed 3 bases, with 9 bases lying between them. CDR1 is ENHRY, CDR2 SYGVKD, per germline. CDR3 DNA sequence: TGTGCCATCAGTGACAGGGGTGACAATCAGCCCCAGCATTTT. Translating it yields CAISDRGDNQPQHF.

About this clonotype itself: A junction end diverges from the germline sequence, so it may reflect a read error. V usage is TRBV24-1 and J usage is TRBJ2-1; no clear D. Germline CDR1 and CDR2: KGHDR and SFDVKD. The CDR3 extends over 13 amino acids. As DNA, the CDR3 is TGTGCCACCAGTGAAGCACAGAGTATCGAGCAGCTCTTC. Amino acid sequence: CATSEAQSIEQLF.

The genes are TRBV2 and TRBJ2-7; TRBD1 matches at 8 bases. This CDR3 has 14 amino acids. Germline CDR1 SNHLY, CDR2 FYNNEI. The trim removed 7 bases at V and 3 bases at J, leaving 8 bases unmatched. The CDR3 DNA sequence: TGTGCCAGCAAGACAGGGGACGGGGACTACGAGCAGTACTTC. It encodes CASKTGDGDYEQYF.

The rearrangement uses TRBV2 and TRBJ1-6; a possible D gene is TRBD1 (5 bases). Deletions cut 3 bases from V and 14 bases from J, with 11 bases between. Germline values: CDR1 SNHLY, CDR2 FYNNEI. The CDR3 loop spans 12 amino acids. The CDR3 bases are TGTGCCAGCAGTGAGATCGGGGCGGCCCTCCACTTT. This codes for CASSEIGAALHF.

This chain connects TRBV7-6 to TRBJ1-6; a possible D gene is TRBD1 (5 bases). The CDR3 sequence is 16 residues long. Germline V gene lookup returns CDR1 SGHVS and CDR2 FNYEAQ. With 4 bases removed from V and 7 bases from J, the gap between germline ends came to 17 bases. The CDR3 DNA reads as TGTGCCAGCAGCTCCAGTGGGCGACAGAGAAATTCACCCCTCCACTTT. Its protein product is CASSSSGRQRNSPLHF.

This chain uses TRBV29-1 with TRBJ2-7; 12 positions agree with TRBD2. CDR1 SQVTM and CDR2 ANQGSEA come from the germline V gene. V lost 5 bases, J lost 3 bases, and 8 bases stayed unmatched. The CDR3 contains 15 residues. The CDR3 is CSVRLAGVSNYEQYF. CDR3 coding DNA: TGCAGCGTTCGACTAGCGGGAGTCTCCAACTACGAGCAGTACTTC.

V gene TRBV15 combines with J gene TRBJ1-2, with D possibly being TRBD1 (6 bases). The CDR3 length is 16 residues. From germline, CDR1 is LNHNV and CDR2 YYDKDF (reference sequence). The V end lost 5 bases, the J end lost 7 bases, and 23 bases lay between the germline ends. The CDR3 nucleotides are TGTGCCACCAGCGGACGAGGCGAGGGGGGCTATTTTGGCTACACCTTC. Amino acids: CATSGRGEGGYFGYTF.

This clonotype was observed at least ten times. The CDR3: CASSIVSGDSYEQYF. For the CDR3, the DNA is TGTGCCAGTAGTATCGTTAGCGGGGACTCCTACGAGCAGTACTTC. The chain employs TRBV19 and TRBJ2-7; 8 bases are shared with TRBD2. V trimming: 3 bases; J trimming: 0 bases; junction bases outside the gene matches: 4. CDR3 size: 15 residues. Germline lookup yields CDR1 LNHDA and CDR2 SQIVND (reference sequence).

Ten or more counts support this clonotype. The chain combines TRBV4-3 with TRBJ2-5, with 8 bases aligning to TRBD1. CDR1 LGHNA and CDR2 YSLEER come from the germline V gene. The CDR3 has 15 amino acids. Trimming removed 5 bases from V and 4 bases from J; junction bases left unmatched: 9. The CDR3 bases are TGCGCCAGCAGCTTCGGACAGGGTATCCGAGAGACCCAGTACTTC. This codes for CASSFGQGIRETQYF.

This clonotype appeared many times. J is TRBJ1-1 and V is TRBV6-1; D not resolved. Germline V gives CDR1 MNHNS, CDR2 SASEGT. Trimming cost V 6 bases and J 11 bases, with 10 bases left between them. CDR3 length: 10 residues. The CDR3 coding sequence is TGTGCCAGCAGGGACGGCGGGGCTTTCTTT. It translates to CASRDGGAFF.

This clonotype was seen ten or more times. This chain's CDR3 is CASSLGERSADTQYF. For the CDR3, the DNA is TGTGCCAGCAGTTTAGGGGAGCGGTCGGCAGATACGCAGTATTTT. The chain couples TRBV12-3 or TRBV12-4 to TRBJ2-3, with D possibly being TRBD2 (5 bases). This CDR3 has 15 amino acids. Trimming removed 1 base from V and 4 bases from J, with 12 bases in between.

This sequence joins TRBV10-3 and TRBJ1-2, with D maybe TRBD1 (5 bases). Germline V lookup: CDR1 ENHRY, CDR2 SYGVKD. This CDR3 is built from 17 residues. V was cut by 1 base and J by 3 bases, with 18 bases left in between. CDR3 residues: CAISEYHSLRGDYGYTF. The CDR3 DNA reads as TGTGCCATCAGTGAGTACCACTCCCTTAGAGGGGACTATGGCTACACCTTC.

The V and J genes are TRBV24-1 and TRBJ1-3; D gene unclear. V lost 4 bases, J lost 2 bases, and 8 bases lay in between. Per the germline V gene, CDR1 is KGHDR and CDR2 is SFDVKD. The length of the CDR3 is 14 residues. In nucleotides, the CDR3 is TGTGCCACCAGTGACGCATCCGCTGGAAACACCATATATTTT. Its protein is CATSDASAGNTIYF.

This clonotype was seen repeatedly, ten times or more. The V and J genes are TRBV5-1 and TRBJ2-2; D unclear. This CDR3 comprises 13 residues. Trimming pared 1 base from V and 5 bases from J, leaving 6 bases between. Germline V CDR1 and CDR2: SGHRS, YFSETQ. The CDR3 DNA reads TGCGCCAGCAGCTTGAGGGATACCGGGGAGCTGTTTTTT. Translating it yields CASSLRDTGELFF.

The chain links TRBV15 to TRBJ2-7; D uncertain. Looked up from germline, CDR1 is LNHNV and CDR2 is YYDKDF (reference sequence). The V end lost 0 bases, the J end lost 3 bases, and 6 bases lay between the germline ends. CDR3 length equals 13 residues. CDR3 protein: CATSRDGHYEQYF. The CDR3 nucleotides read TGTGCCACCAGCAGAGACGGGCACTACGAGCAGTACTTC.